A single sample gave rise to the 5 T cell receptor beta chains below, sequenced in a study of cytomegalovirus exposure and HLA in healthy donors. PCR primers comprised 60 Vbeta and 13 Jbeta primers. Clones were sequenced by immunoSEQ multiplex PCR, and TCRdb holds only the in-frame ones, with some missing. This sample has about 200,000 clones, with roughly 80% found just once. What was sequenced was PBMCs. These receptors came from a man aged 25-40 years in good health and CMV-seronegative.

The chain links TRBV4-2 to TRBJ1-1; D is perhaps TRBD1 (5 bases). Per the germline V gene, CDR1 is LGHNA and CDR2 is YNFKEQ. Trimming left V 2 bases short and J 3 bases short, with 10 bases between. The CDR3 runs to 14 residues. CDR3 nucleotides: TGTGCCAGCAGCCAAAGGGCGGGGGACACTGAAGCTTTCTTT. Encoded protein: CASSQRAGDTEAFF.

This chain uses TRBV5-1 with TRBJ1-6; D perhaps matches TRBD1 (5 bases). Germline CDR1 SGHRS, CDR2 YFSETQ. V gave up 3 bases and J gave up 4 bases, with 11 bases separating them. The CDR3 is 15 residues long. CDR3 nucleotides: TGCGCCAGCAGCTCTCGGGGGTGGTATAATTCACCCCTCCACTTT. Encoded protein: CASSSRGWYNSPLHF.

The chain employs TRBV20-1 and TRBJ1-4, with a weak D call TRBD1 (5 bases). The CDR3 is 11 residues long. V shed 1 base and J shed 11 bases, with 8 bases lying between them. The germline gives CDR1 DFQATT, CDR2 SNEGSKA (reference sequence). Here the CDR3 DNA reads TGCAGTGCTAGAGTGGCAGGGAAACTGTTTTTT. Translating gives CSARVAGKLFF.

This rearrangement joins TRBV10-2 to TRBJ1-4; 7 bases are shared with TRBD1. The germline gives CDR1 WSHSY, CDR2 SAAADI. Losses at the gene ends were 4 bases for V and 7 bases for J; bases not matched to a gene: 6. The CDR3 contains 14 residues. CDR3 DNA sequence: TGCGCCAGCAGTGGTACAGGGGCAAGTGAAAAACTGTTTTTT. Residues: CASSGTGASEKLFF.

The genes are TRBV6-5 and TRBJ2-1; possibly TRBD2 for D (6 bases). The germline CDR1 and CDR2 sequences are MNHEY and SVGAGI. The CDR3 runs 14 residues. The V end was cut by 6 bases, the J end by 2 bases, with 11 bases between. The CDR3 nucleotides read TGTGCCAGCAGCCCGGGACTGGCCTACAATGAGCAGTTCTTC. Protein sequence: CASSPGLAYNEQFF.